The 7 T cell receptor beta chains presented below share a single source sample, sequenced in a study of vaccination and CD4 T cells after COVID-19 (dated by TCRdb to about 2022). No antigen has been assigned to these receptors. Library construction relied on PCR. Instrument on record: Illumina iSeq 100. DNA from cultured CD4+ T cells was subjected to TCR sequencing with the Oncomine TCR Beta short-read assay at the Johns Hopkins FTIC core. TCRdb passed the public sequencing reads through fastp at Q25 and MiXCR, retaining productive beta sequences. CDR3 protein duplicates are merged, each entry listing the most common genes and DNA. This sample gives about 13,000 distinct CDR3 sequences in total; about 40% of them show up just once. The top ten clonotypes cover approximately 14% of the sample. The treatment or condition label here, explained by the study, means: approximately 11-day PBMC culture with coronavirus spike peptide pools or control peptides (ViraFEST assay).

Sequenced material: CD4+ T cells from blood, cultured in vitro. The receptor set was obtained from a human donor who had recovered from COVID-19.

The rearrangement links TRBV27 to TRBJ2-1; D may be TRBD1 (5 bases). Germline values: CDR1 MNHEY, CDR2 SMNVEV (reference sequence). CDR3 size: 14 residues. Trimming pared 3 bases from V and 2 bases from J, leaving 8 bases between. CDR3 bases: TGTGCCAGCAGTTTGCAGGGCACCTACAATGAGCAGTTCTTC. This translates into CASSLQGTYNEQFF.

By sample share, this clonotype is medium-sized (0.01 to 0.1%). At one end, the junction sequence differs from germline, possibly due to a read error. This rearrangement joins TRBV2 to TRBJ2-5; TRBD2 matches 16 bases. Germline-derived CDR1 and CDR2 are SNHLY and FYNNEI. CDR3 length: 19 residues. The chain's CDR3 is CASSFGSGLAGGLGETQYF. The DNA of the CDR3 is TGTGCGAGCAGTTTCGGCTCGGGACTAGCGGGGGGGCTCGGTGAGACCCAGTACTTC. The variable domain in full, with the rest retrieved from reference TRBV2 and TRBJ2-5, is EPEVTQTPSHQVTQMGQEVILRCVPISNHLYFYWYRQILGQKVEFLVSFYNNEISEKSEIFDDQFSVERPDGSNFTLKIRSTKLEDSAMYFCASSFGSGLAGGLGETQYFGPGTRLLVL.

The V call is TRBV6-1, the J call TRBJ2-7, with 7 bases matching TRBD1. V gave up 0 bases and J gave up 2 bases; unmatched junction bases: 4. Germline values: CDR1 MNHNS, CDR2 SASEGT. The CDR3 has 15 amino acids. CDR3 in amino acids: CASSEAPGTAYEQYF. The CDR3 DNA reads TGTGCCAGCAGTGAAGCACCCGGGACAGCCTACGAGCAGTACTTC.

This clonotype was seen a handful of times. V and J are TRBV11-2 and TRBJ1-3; a possible D gene is TRBD1 (6 bases). V was trimmed by 5 bases and J by 7 bases, leaving 15 bases between them. The CDR3 length is 14 residues. Germline V gene sequence: CDR1 SGHAT, CDR2 FQNNGV. The CDR3 region is CASSRIRGRNTIYF. The CDR3 DNA reads as TGTGCCAGCAGCCGAATCAGGGGACGGAACACCATATATTTT.

This clonotype was picked up a small number of times. The chain is built from TRBV11-3 and TRBJ1-3, with D unresolved. Trimming removed 4 bases from V and 0 bases from J, with 16 bases in between. The CDR3 length is 17 residues. Per germline, CDR1 SGHNT and CDR2 YENEEA. The CDR3 DNA is TGTGCCAGCAGCTCCCCGAGGTACTCCTTCTCTGGAAACACCATATATTTT. It codes for CASSSPRYSFSGNTIYF. Full variable domain (outside the CDR3, taken from reference TRBV11-3 and TRBJ1-3): EAGVVQSPRYKIIEKKQPVAFWCNPISGHNTLYWYLQNLGQGPELLIRYENEEAVDDSQLPKDRFSAERLKGVDSTLKIQPAELGDSAVYLCASSSPRYSFSGNTIYFGEGSWLTVV.

V and J are TRBV7-6 and TRBJ1-4, with TRBD1 identical over 8 bases. Germline CDR1 reads SGHVS; CDR2 reads FNYEAQ. Trimming cost V 5 bases and J 6 bases; bases outside gene matches: 2. The CDR3 has 13 amino acids. CDR3 sequence: CASSTDRDEKLFF. CDR3 nucleotide sequence: TGTGCCAGCAGCACGGACAGGGATGAAAAACTGTTTTTT. Based on the CDR3 plus reference TRBV7-6 and TRBJ1-4, the full variable domain is GAGVSQSPRYKVTKRGQDVALRCDPISGHVSLYWYRQALGQGPEFLTYFNYEAQQDKSGLPNDRFSAERPEGSISTLTIQRTEQRDSAMYRCASSTDRDEKLFFGSGTQLSVL.

This clonotype has only a few counts. The gene calls are TRBV2 and TRBJ1-2, with D tentatively TRBD1 (5 bases). The CDR3 loop spans 15 amino acids. In germline, CDR1 is SNHLY, CDR2 FYNNEI. Trimming pared 7 bases from V and 3 bases from J, leaving 18 bases between. CDR3 in DNA: TGTGCCAGCACTCTAGGCCAGGGCGGATACTATGGCTACACCTTC. Protein sequence: CASTLGQGGYYGYTF. The whole variable domain, remainder taken from reference TRBV2 and TRBJ1-2, is EPEVTQTPSHQVTQMGQEVILRCVPISNHLYFYWYRQILGQKVEFLVSFYNNEISEKSEIFDDQFSVERPDGSNFTLKIRSTKLEDSAMYFCASTLGQGGYYGYTFGSGTRLTVV.